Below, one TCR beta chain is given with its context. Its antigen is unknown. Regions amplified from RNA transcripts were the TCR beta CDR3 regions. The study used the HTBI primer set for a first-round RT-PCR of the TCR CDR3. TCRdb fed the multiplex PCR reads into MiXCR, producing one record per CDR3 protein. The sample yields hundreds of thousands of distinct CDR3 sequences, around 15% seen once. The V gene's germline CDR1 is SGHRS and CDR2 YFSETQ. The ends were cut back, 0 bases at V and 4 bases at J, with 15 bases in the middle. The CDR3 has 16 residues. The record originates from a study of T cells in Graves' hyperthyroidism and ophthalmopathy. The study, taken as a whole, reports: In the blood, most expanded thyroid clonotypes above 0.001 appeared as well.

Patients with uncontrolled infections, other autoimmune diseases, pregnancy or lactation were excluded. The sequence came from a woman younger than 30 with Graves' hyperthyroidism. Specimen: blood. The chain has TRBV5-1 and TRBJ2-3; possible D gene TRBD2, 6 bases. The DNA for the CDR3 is TGCGCCAGCAGCTTGGTCGGAGGGAATCAAGCAGATACGCAGTATTTT. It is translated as CASSLVGGNQADTQYF.